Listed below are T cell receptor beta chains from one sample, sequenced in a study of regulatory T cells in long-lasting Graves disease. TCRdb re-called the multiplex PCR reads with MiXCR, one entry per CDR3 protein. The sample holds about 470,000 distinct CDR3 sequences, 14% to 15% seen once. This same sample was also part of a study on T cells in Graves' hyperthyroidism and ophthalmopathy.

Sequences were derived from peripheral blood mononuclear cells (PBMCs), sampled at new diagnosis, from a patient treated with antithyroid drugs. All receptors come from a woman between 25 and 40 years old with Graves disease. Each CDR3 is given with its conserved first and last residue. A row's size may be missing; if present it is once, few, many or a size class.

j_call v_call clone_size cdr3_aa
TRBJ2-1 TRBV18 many CASSSSGTGYDEQFF
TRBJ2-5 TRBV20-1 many CSARGAPGSETQYF
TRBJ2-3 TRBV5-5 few CASSLVGLAGITDTQYF
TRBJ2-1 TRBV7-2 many CASSSFEQFF
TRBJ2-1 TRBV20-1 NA CSAGASLREQFF
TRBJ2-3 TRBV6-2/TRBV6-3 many CASSVLAAGADTQYF
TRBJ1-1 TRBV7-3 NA CASSAESNTEAFF
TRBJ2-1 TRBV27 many CASSLWPVWLAGGPRDNEQFF
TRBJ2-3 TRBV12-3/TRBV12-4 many CASSYRGTAADTQYF
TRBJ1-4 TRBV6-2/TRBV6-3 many CASSYTYKGQLFF
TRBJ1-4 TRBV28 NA CASSTETGSMAEKLFF
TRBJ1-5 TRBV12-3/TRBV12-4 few CASSMWGVNQPQHF
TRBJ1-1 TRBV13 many CASSLGRAVEAFF